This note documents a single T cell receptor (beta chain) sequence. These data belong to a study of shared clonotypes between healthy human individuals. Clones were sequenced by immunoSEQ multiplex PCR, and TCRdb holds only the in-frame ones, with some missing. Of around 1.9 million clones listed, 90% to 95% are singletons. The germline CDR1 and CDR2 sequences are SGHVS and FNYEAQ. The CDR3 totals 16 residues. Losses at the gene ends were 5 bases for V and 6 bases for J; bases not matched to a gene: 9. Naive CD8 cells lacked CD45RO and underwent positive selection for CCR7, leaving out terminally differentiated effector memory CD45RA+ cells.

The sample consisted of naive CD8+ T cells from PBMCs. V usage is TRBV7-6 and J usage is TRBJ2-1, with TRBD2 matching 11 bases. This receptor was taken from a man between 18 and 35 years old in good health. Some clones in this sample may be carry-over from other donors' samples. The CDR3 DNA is TGTGCCAGCAGCGACCCGGGACTAGCGGAAACCAATGAGCAGTTCTTC. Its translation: CASSDPGLAETNEQFF.